This T cell receptor (beta chain) was sequenced during a study of CD4+ T cells in melanoma. Study outcomes and limitations: Diverse differentiation states were reported for melanoma neoantigen-specific CD4+ T cells.

CDR1 is SGHRS and CDR2 is YFSETQ in the germline V gene. V was trimmed by 2 bases and J by 16 bases, leaving 18 bases between them. The CDR3 sequence is 13 residues long. Libraries were prepared by immunoSEQ multiplex PCR; TCRdb keeps only in-frame clonotypes and omits some of them. The profile covers 15,000 to 20,000 clones, with around 76% appearing a single time and approximately 12% taken by the ten largest. Details on this clone: The antigen is undetermined.

This TCR derives from a human donor with melanoma. The chain is built from TRBV5-1 and TRBJ1-4; D remains unclear. Material: cells from a culture (not recorded whether cultured in vitro). For the CDR3, the DNA is TGCGCCAGCAGCTTTGGGGAGACCGGCCCCTGGTTTTTT. It is translated as CASSFGETGPWFF.